The rows below give T cell receptor beta chains drawn from one sample of a study of T cells in Graves' hyperthyroidism and ophthalmopathy. MiXCR, run by TCRdb on the multiplex PCR reads, gives a single entry per CDR3 protein. The sample holds about 770,000 distinct CDR3 sequences, about 19% seen once. Sample: blood. These receptors were taken from a woman between 50 and 59 years old with Graves' hyperthyroidism that later progressed to Graves' ophthalmopathy. Both conserved end residues are part of each CDR3. A D gene is named only where the DNA matches it firmly. Rows give clone size only sometimes, using once, few, many, or a class for an expanded clone.

d_call,j_call,v_call,clone_size,cdr3_nt,cdr3_aa
.,TRBJ1-5,TRBV3-1,few,TGTGCCAGCAGCCAGGGGGACGTTATTAATCAGCCCCAGCATTTT,CASSQGDVINQPQHF
TRBD2,TRBJ2-1,TRBV2,many,TGTGCCAGCAGTGAAGCGCTGGGGGGGGGGGACAATGAGCAGTTCTTC,CASSEALGGGDNEQFF
TRBD1,TRBJ1-5,TRBV27,.,TGTGCCAGCGGGACAGGGCTTAGCAATCAGCCCCAGCATTTT,CASGTGLSNQPQHF
.,TRBJ2-5,TRBV20-1,many,TGCAGTGCTAGTTTTCGGGGGGAGACCCAGTACTTC,CSASFRGETQYF
.,TRBJ2-1,TRBV14,.,TGTGCCAGCAGCCTCATAGGACTCCCGGGATACAATGAGCAGTTCTTC,CASSLIGLPGYNEQFF
TRBD2,TRBJ2-1,TRBV3-1,many,TGTGCCAGCAGCCCTCTGGGCGGGGGGGCTAATGAGCAGTTCTTC,CASSPLGGGANEQFF
TRBD1,TRBJ1-6,TRBV11-2,.,TGTGCCAGCAGCCGGGACAGGGATGGGTCACCCCTCCACTTT,CASSRDRDGSPLHF
.,TRBJ2-5,TRBV20-1,few,TGCAGTGCTGAGGGACGGCGGCAAGAGACCCAGTACTTC,CSAEGRRQETQYF
TRBD1,TRBJ1-5,TRBV20-1,many,TGCAGTGCCACCGGGACAGGGCTGGGGAGCAATCAGCCCCAGCATTTT,CSATGTGLGSNQPQHF
.,TRBJ2-3,TRBV5-1,many,TGCGCCAGCAGCCCCCTGGCCGGGGCGAGCACAGATACGCAGTATTTT,CASSPLAGASTDTQYF
.,TRBJ2-7,TRBV16,.,TGTGCCAGCAGCCAATCCGCGACCAGTGGCATTCTGAACTACGAGCAGTACTTC,CASSQSATSGILNYEQYF
TRBD2,TRBJ2-5,TRBV11-2,many,TGTGCCAGCAGCGTAACGGGGGGGCCCCCCCAAGAGACCCAGTACTTC,CASSVTGGPPQETQYF
.,TRBJ1-4,TRBV7-9,.,TGTGCCAGCAGCTTATTTCGCGTGGGTAATGAAAAACTGTTTTTT,CASSLFRVGNEKLFF
.,TRBJ2-1,TRBV7-3,few,TGTGCCAGCAGTACCCAACCCCGGGACACAGGGAGCTCCTACAATGAGCAGTTCTTC,CASSTQPRDTGSSYNEQFF
TRBD1,TRBJ2-2,TRBV20-1,many,TGCAGTGCTGCGGACAGGGGGACCGGGGAGCTGTTTTTT,CSAADRGTGELFF
.,TRBJ2-1,TRBV3-1,many,TGTGCCAGCAGCCAAGAACGGCTGGGGGACGATGAGCAGTTCTTC,CASSQERLGDDEQFF
.,TRBJ1-3,TRBV20-1,.,TGCAGTGCTAGAGATTTGACGGCCGCTGGAAACACCATATATTTT,CSARDLTAAGNTIYF
TRBD2,TRBJ2-1,TRBV2,.,TGTGCCAGCAGTGTCGGGACTAGCGCCGATGAGCAGTTCTTC,CASSVGTSADEQFF
.,TRBJ2-3,TRBV28,many,TGTGCCAGCAGTTCCCAGGGGGATACGCAGTATTTT,CASSSQGDTQYF
.,TRBJ1-2,TRBV25-1,.,TGTGCCAGCAGTGGCCCCATGGCGTTTAGGGGGTTGAACTATGGCTACACCTTC,CASSGPMAFRGLNYGYTF
.,TRBJ2-5,TRBV6-1,.,TGTGCCGACCTACAGGGAAAAGAGACCCAGTACTTC,CADLQGKETQYF
.,TRBJ1-4,TRBV11-2,.,TGTGCCAGCAGCTTAGAAGCGGCTCGGAATGAAAAACTGTTTTTT,CASSLEAARNEKLFF
.,TRBJ1-4,TRBV2,many,TGTGCCAGCAGTGTTGGAGGGGTGGATGAAAAACTGTTTTTT,CASSVGGVDEKLFF
.,TRBJ1-3,TRBV6-1,.,TGTGCCAGCAGGTTGACCCTTGGAAACACCATATATTTT,CASRLTLGNTIYF
.,TRBJ1-1,TRBV6-1,once,TGTGCCAGCAGCATAATTTCGAACACTGAAGCTTTCTTT,CASSIISNTEAFF
TRBD1,TRBJ2-3,TRBV30,many,TGTGCCTGGAGTGGGGACAGGTACACAGATACGCAGTATTTT,CAWSGDRYTDTQYF
.,TRBJ2-7,TRBV7-3,many,TGTGCCAGCAGCTTCGAACTCCTATCCGAGCAGTACTTC,CASSFELLSEQYF
.,TRBJ1-2,TRBV7-6,.,TGTGCCAGCAGCTCAGGACAGCCCCCCCCTATGGATGGCTACACCTTC,CASSSGQPPPMDGYTF
TRBD2,TRBJ2-1,TRBV20-1,many,TGCAGTGCCGGAGGACTAGCGGGGTACAATGAGCAGTTCTTC,CSAGGLAGYNEQFF
TRBD2,TRBJ2-7,TRBV20-1,few,TGCAGTGCTAGCGACTCGGGGGGGGGTAGAAACGAGCAGTACTTC,CSASDSGGGRNEQYF
TRBD1,TRBJ2-1,TRBV7-2,many,TGTGCCAGCAGCTTGGGACAGGGGCGCAATGAGCAGTTCTTC,CASSLGQGRNEQFF
.,TRBJ2-5,TRBV7-9,few,TGTGCCAGCAGCTTAGACAGGGAACAAGAGACCCAGTACTTC,CASSLDREQETQYF
TRBD1,TRBJ2-1,TRBV3-1,many,TGTGCCAGCAGCTACCTACCGGGACAGGGGAATGGTGAGCAGTTCTTC,CASSYLPGQGNGEQFF
.,TRBJ1-2,TRBV7-2,many,TGTGCCAGCAGCTTAGCGAATCAGGGCTTCTATGGCTACACCTTC,CASSLANQGFYGYTF
TRBD1,TRBJ1-3,TRBV3-1,many,TGTGCCAGCAGCCAAGCCGGGACAGGGGTTGGAAACACCATATATTTT,CASSQAGTGVGNTIYF
.,TRBJ1-5,TRBV7-2,.,TGTGCCAGCAGCCCCCTGGGTGGGTGGGGCAATCAGCCCCAGCATTTT,CASSPLGGWGNQPQHF
TRBD2,TRBJ2-1,TRBV5-1,many,TGCGCCAGCAGCTTATTCGTGGGGGGGAAATACAATGAGCAGTTCTTC,CASSLFVGGKYNEQFF
TRBD1,TRBJ1-5,TRBV5-1,.,TGCGCCAGCAGCAGGGACCCAGGGGGGGATCAGCCCCAGCATTTT,CASSRDPGGDQPQHF
.,TRBJ1-1,TRBV4-2,few,TGTGCCAGCAGCCAAGAAACCAGGCTGAACACTGAAGCTTTCTTT,CASSQETRLNTEAFF
TRBD1,TRBJ2-3,TRBV13,few,TGTGCCAGCAGCTTACCCCGGGACAGGGGGCGAGATACGCAGTATTTT,CASSLPRDRGRDTQYF
.,TRBJ1-4,TRBV30,.,TGTGCCTGGAGTGTACTTGGGGCGGCTAATGAAAAACTGTTTTTT,CAWSVLGAANEKLFF
TRBD2,TRBJ2-1,TRBV11-2,few,TGTGCCAGCAGCTCAATAGCGGGGGGCTACAATGAGCAGTTCTTC,CASSSIAGGYNEQFF
TRBD1,TRBJ2-5,TRBV6-1,few,TGTGCCAGCAGTCGGGGACAGGGGGCGAATCCGTACCAAGAGACCCAGTACTTC,CASSRGQGANPYQETQYF
.,TRBJ2-1,TRBV7-2,once,TGTGCCGGCAGCTTAGCGCTGGGAGGGGGCGTGAATGAGCAGTTCTTC,CAGSLALGGGVNEQFF
TRBD1,TRBJ2-3,TRBV27,few,TGTGCCAGCAGTTTTGTAGGGACAGAAAGCACAGATACGCAGTATTTT,CASSFVGTESTDTQYF
.,TRBJ2-7,TRBV19,few,TGTGCCAGTAGCCAACGAAACGACGAGCAGTACTTC,CASSQRNDEQYF